This T cell receptor (beta chain) was sequenced during a study of blood T cell repertoires in COVID-19. Study at large: The samples span acute and convalescent COVID-19 from the United States, Italy and Spain. Sources were T cells, B-cell-depleted T cells, or PBMCs; the material itself was cDNA or gDNA.

Per the original data handling: Amplification of reference gene primers was used by the study to estimate nucleated cell counts. Some clones are missing from TCRdb's copy, which holds only in-frame ones; the method was immunoSEQ multiplex PCR. V and J calls and clone size come straight from that table; D and trimming were deduced from the DNA. The top ten hold under 0.75% of the sample, which has just over 150,000 clones, 80% seen once. The germline gives CDR1 SGHRS, CDR2 YFSETQ. The V end lost 2 bases, the J end lost 1 base, and 14 bases lay between the germline ends. The CDR3 length is 16 residues.

The chain uses TRBV5-1 and TRBJ2-3; D is perhaps TRBD2 (5 bases). The material sequenced was peripheral blood. The clonotype originates from a man aged 55 to 70 with acute or convalescent COVID-19. In nucleotides, the CDR3 is TGCGCCAGCAGCTTTCAACCGTTCGGGGGCACAGATACGCAGTATTTT. This codes for CASSFQPFGGTDTQYF.